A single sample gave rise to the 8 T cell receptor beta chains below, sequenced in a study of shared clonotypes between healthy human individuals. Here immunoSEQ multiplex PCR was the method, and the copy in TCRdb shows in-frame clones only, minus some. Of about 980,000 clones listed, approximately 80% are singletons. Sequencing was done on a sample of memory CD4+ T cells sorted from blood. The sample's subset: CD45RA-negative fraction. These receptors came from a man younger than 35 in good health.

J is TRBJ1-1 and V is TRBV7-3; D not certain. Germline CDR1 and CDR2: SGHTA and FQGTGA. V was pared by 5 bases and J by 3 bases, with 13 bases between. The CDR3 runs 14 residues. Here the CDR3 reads CASSPSSHYTEAFF. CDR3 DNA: TGTGCCAGCAGCCCCTCGTCCCATTACACTGAAGCTTTCTTT. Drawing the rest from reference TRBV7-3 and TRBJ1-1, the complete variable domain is GAGVSQTPSNKVTEKGKYVELRCDPISGHTALYWYRQSLGQGPEFLIYFQGTGAADDSGLPNDRFFAVRPEGSVSTLKIQRTERGDSAVYLCASSPSSHYTEAFFGQGTRLTVV.

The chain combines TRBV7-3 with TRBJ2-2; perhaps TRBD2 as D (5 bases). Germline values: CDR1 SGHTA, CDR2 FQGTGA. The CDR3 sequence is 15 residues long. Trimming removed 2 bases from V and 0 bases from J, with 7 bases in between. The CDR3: CASSLQAANTGELFF. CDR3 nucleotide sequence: TGTGCCAGCAGCTTACAAGCGGCGAACACCGGGGAGCTGTTTTTT.

The CDR3 here is CASTPTGNNEKLFF. CDR3 nucleotide sequence: TGTGCCAGCACCCCGACAGGGAATAATGAAAAACTGTTTTTT. The V and J genes are TRBV9 and TRBJ1-4; 7 nucleotides line up with TRBD1. The CDR3 runs 14 residues. Germline V gene lookup returns CDR1 SGDLS and CDR2 YYNGEE. The junction had 6 bases not matched to a gene; V was cut back by 6 bases and J by 4 bases.

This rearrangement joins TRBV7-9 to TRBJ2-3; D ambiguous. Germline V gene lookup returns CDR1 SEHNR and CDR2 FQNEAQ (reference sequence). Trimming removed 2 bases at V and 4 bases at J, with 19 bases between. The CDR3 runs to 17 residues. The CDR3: CASSLLGWAESPDTQYF. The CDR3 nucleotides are TGTGCCAGCAGCTTATTGGGTTGGGCGGAGTCCCCAGATACGCAGTATTTT.

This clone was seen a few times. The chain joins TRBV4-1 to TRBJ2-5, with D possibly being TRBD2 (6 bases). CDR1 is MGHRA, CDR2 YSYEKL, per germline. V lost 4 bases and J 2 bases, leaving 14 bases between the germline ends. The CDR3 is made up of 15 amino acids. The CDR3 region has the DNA TGCGCCAGCAGCCTGCTGACGGGAGCTCAAGAGACCCAGTACTTC. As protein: CASSLLTGAQETQYF.

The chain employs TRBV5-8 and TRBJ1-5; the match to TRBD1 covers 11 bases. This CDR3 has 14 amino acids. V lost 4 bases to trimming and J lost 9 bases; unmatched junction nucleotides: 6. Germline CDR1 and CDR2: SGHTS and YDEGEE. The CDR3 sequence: CASSRDRGARPQHF. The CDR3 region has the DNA TGTGCCAGCAGCCGGGACAGGGGGGCCCGGCCCCAGCATTTT.

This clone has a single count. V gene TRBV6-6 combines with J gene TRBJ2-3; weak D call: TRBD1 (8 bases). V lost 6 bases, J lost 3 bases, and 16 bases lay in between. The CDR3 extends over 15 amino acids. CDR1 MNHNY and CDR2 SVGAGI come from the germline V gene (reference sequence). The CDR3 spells CASSKTGEGTDTQYF. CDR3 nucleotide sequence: TGTGCCAGCAGCAAGACAGGGGAGGGAACAGATACGCAGTATTTT.

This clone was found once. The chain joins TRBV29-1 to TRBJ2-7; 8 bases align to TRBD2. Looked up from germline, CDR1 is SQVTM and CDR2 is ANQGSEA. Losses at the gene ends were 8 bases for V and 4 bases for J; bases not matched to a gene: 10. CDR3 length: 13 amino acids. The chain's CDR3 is CSSTGGAGYEQYF. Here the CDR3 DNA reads TGCAGCTCCACCGGGGGGGCTGGATACGAGCAGTACTTC.